This entry lists 20 T cell receptor beta chains sequenced from one sample in a study of shared T cell receptors in the human thymus. The repertoire was sequenced with immunoSEQ multiplex PCR; TCRdb's copy has only in-frame clones and lacks some. The sample includes 700,000 or so clones, 70% to 90% of them seen just once. These data were likewise used in another study, on human thymus T cells.

The sequenced material came from thymocytes. These TCRs come from a girl under three years old with a congenital heart defect.

The gene calls are TRBV5-4 and TRBJ1-4, with D hard to call. Germline V CDR1 and CDR2: SGHNT, YYREEE (reference sequence). The CDR3 loop spans 14 amino acids. V was cut by 4 bases and J by 0 bases, with 7 bases left in between. The CDR3 region has the DNA TGTGCCAGCAGCGGCGGAGCAACTAATGAAAAACTGTTTTTT. Residues: CASSGGATNEKLFF.

The V gene is TRBV5-4, the J gene TRBJ2-7; 7 bases align to TRBD2. The CDR3 runs 14 residues. V lost 1 base, J lost 2 bases, and 3 bases stayed unmatched. Germline CDR1 reads SGHNT; CDR2 reads YYREEE (reference sequence). CDR3 nucleotide sequence: TGTGCCAGCAGCTTGACTAGCGCGGCCTACGAGCAGTACTTC. Protein sequence: CASSLTSAAYEQYF.

This chain links TRBV5-1 with TRBJ1-2, with TRBD1 matching over 11 bases. This CDR3 spans 16 amino acids. After removal of 5 bases from V and 8 bases from J, the junction contained 14 bases not matched to a gene. Per germline, CDR1 SGHRS and CDR2 YFSETQ. CDR3 in amino acids: CASRDAVGQGDRGYTF. The CDR3 DNA follows: TGCGCCAGCAGGGACGCCGTGGGACAGGGGGATCGCGGCTACACCTTC. The variable domain in full, with the rest retrieved from reference TRBV5-1 and TRBJ1-2, is KAGVTQTPRYLIKTRGQQVTLSCSPISGHRSVSWYQQTPGQGLQFLFEYFSETQRNKGNFPGRFSGRQFSNSRSEMNVSTLELGDSALYLCASRDAVGQGDRGYTFGSGTRLTVV.

The chain is built from TRBV19 and TRBJ2-2; 8 nucleotides match TRBD1. The germline gives CDR1 LNHDA, CDR2 SQIVND (reference sequence). The CDR3 length is 16 residues. Trimming took 4 bases from V and 5 from J; bases not matched to a gene: 9. As DNA, the CDR3 is TGTGCCAGTAGTAGTACCCCCAGGGGGCGGACCGGGGAGCTGTTTTTT. Translation gives CASSSTPRGRTGELFF.

The chain joins TRBV28 to TRBJ1-6, with a possible D match to TRBD1 (5 bases). There are 17 residues in the CDR3. Between the trimmed V and J ends, which lost 1 base and 7 bases, there was a span of 17 bases. Germline CDR1 and CDR2: MDHEN and SYDVKM. CDR3 region: CASSLSRGVRRNSPLHF. CDR3 DNA: TGTGCCAGCAGTTTATCTCGGGGGGTTAGGAGAAATTCACCCCTCCACTTT.

The chain uses TRBV29-1 and TRBJ2-2, with D possibly being TRBD1 (5 bases). CDR3 size: 18 residues. Germline V gene data show CDR1 as SQVTM and CDR2 as ANQGSEA. The V end was cut by 4 bases, the J end by 2 bases, with 23 bases between. CDR3 loop: CSVGGRTQGPPNTGELFF. Written as DNA, the CDR3 is TGCAGCGTTGGTGGCCGGACACAAGGACCACCTAACACCGGGGAGCTGTTTTTT.

The chain links TRBV19 to TRBJ1-4; D is possibly TRBD1 (5 bases). Germline loops: CDR1 LNHDA, CDR2 SQIVND (reference sequence). The CDR3 has 16 amino acids. V dropped 3 bases and J dropped 3 bases, with 14 bases sitting between them. In nucleotides, the CDR3 is TGTGCCAGTAGTATCGGGGCCGGGGGGGCTAATGAAAAACTGTTTTTT. Translating gives CASSIGAGGANEKLFF.

This rearrangement joins TRBV28 to TRBJ1-1; 7 bases match TRBD1. This CDR3 has 15 amino acids. Germline V gives CDR1 MDHEN, CDR2 SYDVKM. Losses at the gene ends were 7 bases for V and 5 bases for J; bases not matched to a gene: 13. The CDR3 loop reads CASTATGRGETEAFF. The CDR3 DNA follows: TGTGCCAGCACCGCGACAGGGCGCGGGGAAACTGAAGCTTTCTTT. Using reference TRBV28 and TRBJ1-1 for the parts outside the CDR3, the full variable domain is DVKVTQSSRYLVKRTGEKVFLECVQDMDHENMFWYRQDPGLGLRLIYFSYDVKMKEKGDIPEGYSVSREKKERFSLILESASTNQTSMYLCASTATGRGETEAFFGQGTRLTVV.

This chain connects TRBV29-1 to TRBJ1-1, with D possibly matching TRBD1 (5 bases). This CDR3 comprises 15 residues. The germline CDR1 and CDR2 sequences are SQVTM and ANQGSEA. The V end lost 4 bases, the J end lost 3 bases, and 18 bases lay between the germline ends. This CDR3 reads CSVGRQSQWDTEAFF. The CDR3 nucleotides read TGCAGCGTTGGCCGACAGTCCCAGTGGGACACTGAAGCTTTCTTT.

The chain uses TRBV4-2 and TRBJ2-7; TRBD1 aligns across 8 bases. CDR1 and CDR2 from the germline V gene are LGHNA and YNFKEQ. Germline trimming cut 2 bases from V and 2 bases from J; bases unmatched to any gene: 5. The length of the CDR3 is 15 residues. For the CDR3, the DNA is TGTGCCAGCAGCCAAAGACAGGGGAAGACCTACGAGCAGTACTTC. Protein sequence: CASSQRQGKTYEQYF.

The V gene is TRBV7-2, the J gene TRBJ1-6; D unresolved. Trimming removed 4 bases at V and 7 bases at J, with 17 bases between. Germline V gives CDR1 SGHTA, CDR2 FQGNSA. This CDR3 is 16 amino acids long. This CDR3 reads CASSYLQGLSNSPLHF. CDR3 sequence (DNA): TGTGCCAGCAGCTACCTCCAAGGACTCTCAAATTCACCCCTCCACTTT.

The CDR3 sequence is CASSPEGPWDTQYF. CDR3 coding DNA: TGTGCCAGCAGTCCCGAGGGCCCGTGGGATACGCAGTATTTT. This chain joins TRBV27 and TRBJ2-3; D might be TRBD2 (5 bases). CDR1 and CDR2 from the germline V gene are MNHEY and SMNVEV (reference sequence). Trimming left V 5 bases short and J 6 bases short, with 15 bases between. The CDR3 contains 14 residues.

This chain joins TRBV12-5 and TRBJ1-2; TRBD1 matches at 10 bases. CDR3 size: 16 residues. Germline trimming cut 6 bases from V and 5 bases from J; bases unmatched to any gene: 12. The V gene's germline CDR1 is LGHNT and CDR2 FRNRAP. As DNA, the CDR3 is TGTGCTAGTGGCTCTTGGGACAGGGGAGTGGGGTATGGCTACACCTTC. Its protein is CASGSWDRGVGYGYTF.

This clone turned up a few times. This chain links TRBV25-1 with TRBJ1-2, with D maybe TRBD1 (6 bases). Trimming took off 4 bases at V and 5 bases at J, with 14 bases between the two ends. This CDR3 is 14 amino acids long. Germline CDR1 reads MGHDK; CDR2 reads SYGVNS. In nucleotides, the CDR3 is TGTGCCAGCAGTGCCACCCGGGACAAATATGGCTACACCTTC. Translated: CASSATRDKYGYTF.

The chain recombines TRBV7-9 with TRBJ2-7, with 9 positions matching TRBD1. This CDR3 is built from 13 residues. Germline V CDR1 and CDR2: SEHNR, FQNEAQ (reference sequence). The V gene end was trimmed by 5 bases and the J gene end by 6 bases; junction bases not matched to a gene: 5. CDR3 DNA: TGTGCCAGCAGCCTTAGACAGGGGGGCGAGCAGTACTTC. As protein: CASSLRQGGEQYF.

This clone came up once. The chain combines TRBV5-1 with TRBJ1-3, with D possibly being TRBD1 (5 bases). CDR3 size: 16 residues. Trimming stripped 1 base from V and 4 bases from J, with 15 bases between. Germline-derived CDR1 and CDR2 are SGHRS and YFSETQ. The CDR3 protein is CASSLSSGPTGNTIYF. Written as DNA, the CDR3 is TGCGCCAGCAGCTTGTCGTCAGGGCCTACCGGAAACACCATATATTTT. Together with reference TRBV5-1 and TRBJ1-3, the CDR3 gives the full variable domain: KAGVTQTPRYLIKTRGQQVTLSCSPISGHRSVSWYQQTPGQGLQFLFEYFSETQRNKGNFPGRFSGRQFSNSRSEMNVSTLELGDSALYLCASSLSSGPTGNTIYFGEGSWLTVV.

The chain is built from TRBV7-9 and TRBJ2-3; D perhaps matches TRBD2 (6 bases). The V gene lost 5 bases and the J gene lost 1 base, with 16 bases spanning the gap. There are 16 residues in the CDR3. Per the germline V gene, CDR1 is SEHNR and CDR2 is FQNEAQ (reference sequence). The CDR3 nucleotides read TGTGCCAGCAGCCCCATCTGGGAGCGGGGCACAGATACGCAGTATTTT. Amino acid sequence: CASSPIWERGTDTQYF.

The chain has TRBV18 and TRBJ1-5; D unresolved. CDR3 length equals 15 residues. V lost 1 base, J lost 9 bases, and 16 bases lay in between. Germline V lookup: CDR1 KGHSH, CDR2 LQKENI. The CDR3 sequence is CASSPRAREQWPQHF. The CDR3 nucleotides are TGTGCCAGCTCACCACGTGCTAGAGAGCAATGGCCCCAGCATTTT.

V and J are TRBV6-1 and TRBJ2-4; the D gene is possibly TRBD2 (6 bases). Trimming removed 5 bases at V and 8 bases at J, with 16 bases between. The CDR3 runs to 14 residues. Germline assignment: CDR1 MNHNS and CDR2 SASEGT. The CDR3 protein is CASSSRRGADIQYF. Written as DNA, the CDR3 is TGTGCCAGCAGTTCTAGGAGGGGCGCGGACATTCAGTACTTC.

This chain links TRBV12-5 with TRBJ1-2; D may be TRBD1 (5 bases). The V gene's germline CDR1 is LGHNT and CDR2 FRNRAP. Trimming removed 6 bases at V and 8 bases at J, with 16 bases between. The CDR3 covers 13 residues. The CDR3 DNA reads TGTGCTAGTGGCTCTGTGGGGCTGTCAGGCTACACCTTC. As protein: CASGSVGLSGYTF.